The clone carrying this T cell receptor beta chain was seen repeatedly, ten times or more. Its antigen is not identified. These data are taken from a study of regulatory T cells in long-lasting Graves disease. Across the whole study: Graves' cases, newly diagnosed, had used antithyroid drugs under 3 months.

General study points: Newly diagnosed patients had higher TCR diversity than persistent Graves' patients did. TRBV28, TRBJ1-2 and TRBJ2-5 were favored in persistent disease.

Germline V gene data show CDR1 as SGHVS and CDR2 as FQNEAQ. This CDR3 comprises 20 residues. V shed 5 bases and J shed 5 bases, with 30 bases lying between them. To make TCR beta libraries, researchers used iRepertoire HTBI primers and Arm-PCR of CDR3 regions. TCRdb independently ran MiXCR on the multiplex PCR reads; one entry per CDR3 protein. The sample holds around 400,000 distinct CDR3 sequences, around 15% seen once. Time point meaning: newly diagnosed GD, antithyroid drugs for less than 3 months. PBMC RNA served as the TCR library source. An endocrinology department in Xi'an, China, recruited the patients.

The sequencing used peripheral blood mononuclear cells (PBMCs), collected at new diagnosis, from a patient treated with antithyroid drugs. The source of this sequence is a female donor with Graves disease. The chain links TRBV7-8 to TRBJ2-2, with TRBD2 as a possible D gene (7 bases). Here the CDR3 reads CASSPLGGGRSALGTGELFF. The CDR3 nucleotides read TGTGCCAGCAGCCCCTTAGGGGGGGGGAGGAGCGCCCTGGGGACCGGGGAGCTGTTTTTT. Together with reference TRBV7-8 and TRBJ2-2, the CDR3 gives the full variable domain: GAGVSQSPRYKVAKRGQDVALRCDPISGHVSLFWYQQALGQGPEFLTYFQNEAQLDKSGLPSDRFFAERPEGSVSTLKIQRTQQEDSAVYLCASSPLGGGRSALGTGELFFGEGSRLTVL.